Listed below are T cell receptor beta chains from one sample, sequenced in a study of cytotoxic CD8 clonotypes in ibrutinib-treated CLL. Sequencing used immunoSEQ multiplex PCR; TCRdb keeps in-frame clones, though not all of them. The table includes 50,000 or so clones, roughly 83% detected once. The sample consisted of PBMCs, taken after 24 months of ibrutinib treatment. The receptors shown here come from a human donor with chronic lymphocytic leukemia. Both conserved end residues are part of each CDR3. D genes are given only for firm matches. Rows give clone size only sometimes, using once, few, many, or a class for an expanded clone.

V: TRBV2; D: -; J: TRBJ1-3; size: -; CDR3: CASSRDSGNTIYF; DNA: TGTGCCAGCAGTCGGGACTCTGGAAACACCATATATTTT
V: TRBV5-5; D: -; J: TRBJ2-7; size: -; CDR3: CASSFDSGGYEQYF; DNA: TGTGCCAGCAGCTTTGACTCCGGGGGTTACGAGCAGTACTTC
V: TRBV11-3; D: TRBD2; J: TRBJ2-2; size: -; CDR3: CASSPGLADTGELFF; DNA: TGTGCCAGCAGCCCGGGACTAGCGGACACCGGGGAGCTGTTTTTT
V: TRBV5-8; D: -; J: TRBJ1-1; size: once; CDR3: CASSFVGAGNTEAFF; DNA: TGTGCCAGCAGCTTCGTCGGGGCTGGGAACACTGAAGCTTTCTTT
V: TRBV7-8; D: -; J: TRBJ1-2; size: -; CDR3: CASSPPLNYGYTF; DNA: TGTGCCAGCAGCCCACCATTAAACTATGGCTACACCTTC
V: TRBV30; D: -; J: TRBJ1-3; size: few; CDR3: CAWISLSGNTIYF; DNA: TGTGCCTGGATTTCCCTCTCTGGAAACACCATATATTTT
V: TRBV7-6; D: -; J: TRBJ2-7; size: -; CDR3: CASSLAAGTGYEQYF; DNA: TGTGCCAGCAGCCTCGCGGCAGGGACGGGATACGAGCAGTACTTC
V: TRBV5-1; D: TRBD1; J: TRBJ1-4; size: -; CDR3: CASSLGAGGTNEKLFF; DNA: TGCGCCAGCAGCTTGGGGGCAGGGGGAACTAATGAAAAACTGTTTTTT
V: TRBV30; D: -; J: TRBJ1-5; size: few; CDR3: CACGDSNQPQHF; DNA: TGTGCCTGTGGGGATAGCAATCAGCCCCAGCATTTT
V: TRBV4-2; D: TRBD2; J: TRBJ2-1; size: -; CDR3: CASSQELAGALDEQFF; DNA: TGTGCCAGCAGCCAAGAACTAGCGGGAGCTCTCGATGAGCAGTTCTTC
V: TRBV30; D: TRBD2; J: TRBJ2-1; size: -; CDR3: CAFRGTREGNNEQFF; DNA: TGTGCCTTCCGGGGGACGCGGGAGGGAAACAATGAGCAGTTCTTC
V: TRBV9; D: -; J: TRBJ2-7; size: -; CDR3: CASSALGDGEQYF; DNA: TGTGCCAGCAGCGCCCTAGGAGACGGCGAGCAGTACTTC
V: TRBV7-9; D: TRBD2; J: TRBJ2-1; size: -; CDR3: CASRGLAGGPSPNEQFF; DNA: TGTGCCAGCCGCGGGCTAGCGGGAGGGCCCTCTCCCAATGAGCAGTTCTTC
V: TRBV10-1; D: TRBD2; J: TRBJ2-2; size: -; CDR3: CASSQGLAETGELFF; DNA: TGCGCCAGCAGCCAAGGACTAGCGGAAACCGGGGAGCTGTTTTTT
V: TRBV12-2; D: -; J: TRBJ2-3; size: -; CDR3: CASRARDATSTDTQYF; DNA: TGTGCAAGTCGCGCACGGGACGCAACTAGCACAGATACGCAGTATTTT
V: TRBV10-3; D: -; J: TRBJ2-1; size: -; CDR3: CAISGLSGGSSYNEQFF; DNA: TGTGCCATCAGCGGCCTTAGCGGAGGTAGCTCCTACAATGAGCAGTTCTTC
V: TRBV30; D: -; J: TRBJ1-2; size: -; CDR3: CAWSHRVGYTF; DNA: TGTGCCTGGAGTCACAGGGTTGGCTACACCTTC
V: TRBV4-3; D: TRBD1; J: TRBJ1-2; size: -; CDR3: CASSQDGSAGGYGYTF; DNA: TGCGCCAGCAGCCAAGATGGGTCCGCAGGGGGCTATGGCTACACCTTC
V: TRBV4-2; D: -; J: TRBJ2-5; size: -; CDR3: CASSQDTTLQETQYF; DNA: TGTGCCAGCAGCCAAGATACAACTCTTCAAGAGACCCAGTACTTC
V: TRBV5-6; D: TRBD2; J: TRBJ2-5; size: few; CDR3: CASSFLAGGGETQYF; DNA: TGTGCCAGCAGCTTTCTAGCGGGAGGGGGAGAGACCCAGTACTTC
V: TRBV6-4; D: -; J: TRBJ2-6; size: -; CDR3: CASSPQGWGLSGANVLTF; DNA: TGTGCCAGCAGTCCCCAAGGGTGGGGCCTCTCTGGGGCCAACGTCCTGACTTTC
V: TRBV4-3; D: -; J: TRBJ2-1; size: -; CDR3: CASSREFRGGEQFF; DNA: TGCGCCAGCAGCCGTGAATTCCGGGGCGGCGAGCAGTTCTTC
V: TRBV28; D: TRBD1; J: TRBJ1-1; size: -; CDR3: CASRTGGHTEAFF; DNA: TGTGCCAGCAGGACAGGGGGCCACACTGAAGCTTTCTTT
V: TRBV7-8; D: -; J: TRBJ1-2; size: -; CDR3: CASSPTATIYGYTF; DNA: TGTGCCAGCAGTCCTACGGCGACAATCTATGGCTACACCTTC
V: TRBV30; D: TRBD1; J: TRBJ2-2; size: -; CDR3: CAWSVGRTGNTGELFF; DNA: TGTGCCTGGAGTGTGGGTAGGACAGGAAACACCGGGGAGCTGTTTTTT
V: TRBV5-4; D: -; J: TRBJ1-1; size: -; CDR3: CASMLQGPVTEAFF; DNA: TGTGCCAGCATGCTACAGGGTCCGGTCACTGAAGCTTTCTTT
V: TRBV11-2; D: -; J: TRBJ2-6; size: -; CDR3: CASSLEGFGANVLTF; DNA: TGTGCCAGCAGCTTAGAAGGCTTTGGGGCCAACGTCCTGACTTTC
V: TRBV6-4; D: TRBD1; J: TRBJ2-2; size: -; CDR3: CASSDEQGAGGELFF; DNA: TGTGCCAGCAGTGACGAACAGGGGGCTGGCGGGGAGCTGTTTTTT
V: TRBV29-1; D: -; J: TRBJ1-1; size: once; CDR3: CSVVWGYEAFF; DNA: TGCAGCGTTGTATGGGGATATGAAGCTTTCTTT
V: TRBV30; D: -; J: TRBJ2-7; size: -; CDR3: CAWSVRRTASYEQYF; DNA: TGTGCCTGGAGTGTCCGCCGGACAGCCTCCTACGAGCAGTACTTC
V: TRBV18; D: -; J: TRBJ1-1; size: -; CDR3: CASSRRTGPDTEAFF; DNA: TGTGCCAGCTCACGGCGAACAGGCCCGGACACTGAAGCTTTCTTT
V: TRBV2; D: TRBD2; J: TRBJ2-5; size: once; CDR3: CASSGGTSGIGTQYF; DNA: TGTGCCAGCAGTGGGGGGACTAGCGGGATTGGGACCCAGTACTTC
V: TRBV27; D: -; J: TRBJ2-5; size: once; CDR3: CASSPGRRPPFQETQYF; DNA: TGTGCCAGCAGTCCCGGCCGGCGTCCACCCTTCCAAGAGACCCAGTACTTC
V: TRBV11-1; D: TRBD2; J: TRBJ2-1; size: -; CDR3: CASSSLGLAGNYEQFF; DNA: TGTGCCAGCAGCTCTCTCGGACTAGCGGGTAACTATGAGCAGTTCTTC
V: TRBV4-2; D: TRBD2; J: TRBJ2-1; size: few; CDR3: CASSQPSGDANEQFF; DNA: TGTGCCAGCAGCCAACCTAGCGGAGACGCCAATGAGCAGTTCTTC
V: TRBV6-4; D: -; J: TRBJ1-2; size: -; CDR3: CARGGPTVNYGYTF; DNA: TGTGCCAGGGGAGGACCCACAGTTAACTATGGCTACACCTTC
V: TRBV15; D: -; J: TRBJ1-2; size: -; CDR3: CATSRDGFTERGYTF; DNA: TGTGCCACCAGCAGAGATGGCTTTACTGAGCGGGGCTACACCTTC
V: TRBV11-2; D: TRBD1; J: TRBJ1-4; size: -; CDR3: CASSSGQGAEKLFF; DNA: TGTGCCAGCAGCTCGGGACAGGGGGCTGAAAAACTGTTTTTT
V: TRBV2; D: -; J: TRBJ2-7; size: -; CDR3: CASSERWVSEQYF; DNA: TGTGCCAGCAGTGAAAGGTGGGTCTCCGAGCAGTACTTC
V: TRBV10-3; D: -; J: TRBJ2-5; size: few; CDR3: CASDGQRGTPQYF; DNA: TGTGCCAGCGATGGACAGAGGGGAACGCCCCAGTACTTC
V: TRBV2; D: TRBD2; J: TRBJ2-7; size: medium-sized; CDR3: CASSYMTSGTREQYF; DNA: TGTGCCAGCAGCTACATGACTAGCGGGACGCGAGAGCAGTACTTC
V: TRBV9; D: TRBD1; J: TRBJ1-4; size: -; CDR3: CASSDGTGYNEKLFF; DNA: TGTGCCAGCAGCGATGGGACAGGTTATAATGAAAAACTGTTTTTT
V: TRBV25-1; D: -; J: TRBJ2-7; size: -; CDR3: CASSPPQGRPYEQYF; DNA: TGTGCCAGCAGCCCCCCCCAGGGGCGCCCCTACGAGCAGTACTTC
V: TRBV25-1; D: -; J: TRBJ2-2; size: -; CDR3: CASSESWRGSPNTGELFF; DNA: TGTGCCAGCAGTGAAAGTTGGAGGGGAAGCCCGAACACCGGGGAGCTGTTTTTT
V: TRBV11-2; D: TRBD1; J: TRBJ2-3; size: -; CDR3: CASSLVGTGGPGDTQYF; DNA: TGTGCCAGCAGCTTAGTGGGGACAGGGGGGCCCGGAGATACGCAGTATTTT
V: TRBV2; D: TRBD1; J: TRBJ2-5; size: once; CDR3: CASSESVAGGFGETQYF; DNA: TGTGCCAGCAGTGAATCGGTTGCAGGGGGCTTTGGAGAGACCCAGTACTTC
V: TRBV6-1; D: -; J: TRBJ1-2; size: -; CDR3: CASRETETFYGYTF; DNA: TGTGCCAGCCGCGAGACAGAGACTTTCTATGGCTACACCTTC